This T cell receptor (beta chain) was captured by sequencing in a study of blood T cells in healthy people across ages (dated by TCRdb to between 2014 and 2017). In terms of the full investigation: Template switching captured roughly one uniquely barcoded TCR beta cDNA molecule per two T cells in model experiments. To track age-related changes in TCR beta repertoire diversity, the study relied on deep sequencing normalized with unique cDNA molecular identifiers. The donors were divided into four age groups: young (average around 17 years), middle-aged (over 35), aged (roughly 60) and long-lived (roughly 82). To avoid experimental bias, donors of different ages were spread randomly across the sequencing lanes. The study analyzed two additional independent replicas of 1 million unique cDNA reads from the same blood draw for two donors, one aged 18 to 29 and one aged 80 or older.

The method was 5' RACE. For sequencing, an Illumina HiSeq 2500 was employed. A second PCR of about 7 to 12 cycles was performed with a sample-barcoded 5' primer and a J-beta primer mix. A template-switch 5' adaptor carrying 12 random nucleotides introduced a unique molecular identifier onto each TCR beta cDNA molecule. At least 2.5 million CDR3-containing paired-end reads were obtained from each sample. All of the RNA was converted into first-strand cDNA using the Mint cDNA synthesis kit, with a TRBC-specific oligonucleotide serving as the primer. Following uracil-DNA glycosylase treatment, all cDNA underwent a first 18-cycle PCR with the universal primers M1SS and BC2_uni_R. Turning to the authors' computational methods: For normalization, 1 million high-quality reads, each with a distinct molecular identifier, were randomly selected from each sample. Instead of being binned into consensus sequences, reads with shared molecular identifiers were discarded. MiTCR, set to a Q25 quality threshold and the strictest error-elimination algorithm, was used for CDR3 identification, clonotype clustering and error correction. A nonparametric unseen species model with Euler transformation was used to estimate a lower bound on total TCR beta diversity. The public sequencing data were trimmed at Q25 with fastp and processed into clonotypes with MiXCR by TCRdb, which kept only in-frame beta chains. A single entry per CDR3 protein holds the most common genes and DNA from its merged rows. What appears here as the V and J calls and clone size reflects TCRdb's work, not the paper's. A total of just over 800,000 distinct CDR3 sequences appear in this sample, approximately 59% of them only once. About a quarter of the sample is in the top ten clones.

The donors were 40 or so Caucasian individuals from Russia, aged 6 to 90 years, who were systemically healthy. About 10 milliliters of peripheral blood were collected from each donor into EDTA-treated Vacutainer tubes. Ficoll-Paque density-gradient centrifugation was used to isolate PBMCs, with at least 6.5 million obtained per sample. Trizol reagent was used to extract total RNA from the PBMCs, yielding at least 5.5 micrograms per sample. Naive CD45RAhigh/CD27high T cell percentages were measured by flow cytometry on a PBMC aliquot from every donor. This clonotype has just a few counts. No cognate antigen has been identified for it. It has no much larger one-base neighbor in the sample; base qualities were not kept. Overall study results and their limits: Compared with the aged group, the long-lived group had more naive CD4+ T cells, fewer expanded clones and increased TCR diversity, a pattern suggesting age selection. Donor CMV infection status was unknown, potentially confounding age-related changes in expanded clonotypes. Estimates of total diversity based on one million sequenced T cells were regarded as lower bounds and as underestimates. A strong correlation was found between observed TCR beta diversity and the percentage of naive T cells measured by flow cytometry. Conclusive comparison of naive and antigen-experienced compartments was prevented by the profiling of bulk unsorted PBMCs. As age increased, observed TCR beta diversity per million T cells dropped in a roughly linear way, and a significant reduction was already evident by age 40.

The trim is 1 base for V and 0 bases for J, with a gap of 7 bases between the germline ends. Via the germline V gene, CDR1 is SGDLS and CDR2 YYNGEE. Inclusive of the bounding cysteine and phenylalanine, the CDR3 is 14 residues long. CDR3 DNA is the only sequence kept; it has 42 bases, read in frame from the first base. This receptor was identified in a man aged 25-45 years in good health. The sequencing sample was made of blood. The sequence joins TRBV9 to TRBJ1-1; there is no confident call for the D gene. The sequenced DNA: TGTGCCAGCAGCGTAACAGCCTTGAACACTGAAGCTTTCTTT. It is translated as CASSVTALNTEAFF.